This is a list of T cell receptor beta chains from one sample in a study of OX40 agonist ivuxolimab in advanced cancers. This table comes from immunoSEQ multiplex PCR, and its TCRdb copy is limited to in-frame clones, with some not included. The data contain approximately 70,000 clones, roughly 85% of them seen just once; the ten biggest clones take up roughly 0.79%. The input for sequencing was CD4+ or CD8+ T cells sorted from blood, taken in a trial of the OX40 agonist ivuxolimab. These TCRs come from an adult with an advanced solid tumor such as melanoma, head and neck, liver or kidney cancer. The CDR3 runs from the conserved cysteine through the conserved F or W. A D gene is named only where the DNA matches it firmly. Clone size appears in some rows only: once, few, many, or a class for an expanded clone.

NA	TRBV11-2	NA	TRBJ2-5	CASSPRGRETQYF	TGTGCCAGCAGCCCCAGGGGGAGGGAGACCCAGTACTTC
NA	TRBV5-1	NA	TRBJ1-1	CASSSGDTEAFF	TGCGCCAGCAGCTCAGGGGACACTGAAGCTTTCTTT
TRBD1	TRBV9	NA	TRBJ2-7	CASSPTGQGYEQYF	TGTGCCAGCAGCCCCACGGGACAGGGCTACGAGCAGTACTTC
NA	TRBV5-4	NA	TRBJ2-7	CASSLGYSGGNEQYF	TGTGCCAGCAGCTTAGGATACAGTGGGGGCAACGAGCAGTACTTC
TRBD1	TRBV30	NA	TRBJ1-5	CAWSRTGGSQPQHF	TGTGCCTGGAGCCGGACAGGGGGGAGTCAGCCCCAGCATTTT
NA	TRBV7-8	NA	TRBJ2-1	CASSSKSGLGQFF	TGTGCCAGCAGCTCTAAATCCGGTTTGGGGCAGTTCTTC
NA	TRBV9	NA	TRBJ1-3	CASSVSESSGNTIYF	TGTGCCAGCAGCGTGTCCGAGAGCTCTGGAAACACCATATATTTT
NA	TRBV27	NA	TRBJ1-5	CASSLSGTGNWWNQPQHF	TGTGCCAGCAGTTTGTCCGGGACCGGCAATTGGTGGAATCAGCCCCAGCATTTT
NA	TRBV9	NA	TRBJ1-3	CASSVEQGAGNTIYF	TGTGCCAGCAGCGTAGAACAGGGTGCCGGAAACACCATATATTTT
NA	TRBV5-1	once	TRBJ1-5	CASSPGNPSNQPQHF	TGCGCCAGCAGCCCCGGGAACCCTAGCAATCAGCCCCAGCATTTT
NA	TRBV28	NA	TRBJ1-4	CASSLRGATNEKLFF	TGTGCCAGCAGTTTAAGGGGGGCAACTAATGAAAAACTGTTTTTT
TRBD1	TRBV9	NA	TRBJ2-1	CASSVASGGTGVYNEQFF	TGTGCCAGCAGCGTAGCCTCAGGGGGGACAGGGGTTTACAATGAGCAGTTCTTC
TRBD1	TRBV7-9	NA	TRBJ2-1	CASSVGTVEQFF	TGTGCCAGCAGCGTTGGGACAGTAGAGCAGTTCTTC
NA	TRBV18	NA	TRBJ1-3	CASAWERGPGNTIYF	TGTGCCAGCGCCTGGGAGAGGGGCCCTGGAAACACCATATATTTT
NA	TRBV30	NA	TRBJ2-1	CAWSTVINEQFF	TGTGCCTGGTCGACAGTGATAAATGAGCAGTTCTTC
NA	TRBV29-1	NA	TRBJ2-3	CSVVGGVTDTQYF	TGCAGCGTTGTGGGCGGGGTCACAGATACGCAGTATTTT
NA	TRBV29-1	NA	TRBJ1-2	CSVEDSTNYGYTF	TGCAGCGTTGAAGATTCCACTAACTATGGCTACACCTTC
NA	TRBV21-1	once	TRBJ2-4	CASSKARGKGFGAKNIQYF	TGTGCCAGCAGCAAAGCGCGGGGCAAGGGTTTTGGGGCCAAAAACATTCAGTACTTC
NA	TRBV19	NA	TRBJ2-1	CASSIGGRQSNEQFF	TGTGCCAGTAGTATAGGTGGCAGACAGTCCAATGAGCAGTTCTTC
NA	TRBV13	NA	TRBJ1-1	CASRSLAAGPNTEAFF	TGTGCCAGCCGATCGCTGGCCGCGGGGCCGAACACTGAAGCTTTCTTT
NA	TRBV30	NA	TRBJ1-1	CAWSTGAGESFF	TGTGCCTGGAGTACCGGGGCGGGGGAGTCTTTCTTT
TRBD2	TRBV6-4	NA	TRBJ2-1	CASSDGSGRNEQFF	TGTGCCAGCAGTGACGGTAGCGGGAGAAATGAGCAGTTCTTC
NA	TRBV18	NA	TRBJ2-5	CASSPPSRGGQETQYF	TGTGCCAGCTCACCACCGAGTAGGGGTGGCCAAGAGACCCAGTACTTC
NA	TRBV4-1	once	TRBJ1-6	CASSRVGADPSSYNSPLHF	TGCGCCAGCAGCCGCGTAGGGGCCGACCCGAGCTCCTATAATTCACCCCTCCACTTT
NA	TRBV7-9	few	TRBJ1-1	CASSREPLMNTEAFF	TGTGCCAGCAGCCGAGAACCGCTAATGAACACTGAAGCTTTCTTT
NA	TRBV19	NA	TRBJ2-3	CASSIYGQTDTQYF	TGTGCCAGTAGTATATATGGACAGACAGATACGCAGTATTTT
NA	TRBV10-3	few	TRBJ1-1	CAISEINTEAFF	TGTGCCATCAGTGAAATCAATACTGAAGCTTTCTTT
TRBD2	TRBV7-6	NA	TRBJ2-1	CASSFGLAESSYNEQFF	TGTGCCAGCAGCTTTGGACTAGCGGAAAGCTCCTACAATGAGCAGTTCTTC